This record concerns one T cell receptor beta chain sequence. The J segment lost 7 bases and the V segment lost 0 bases, leaving 10 bases of the junction unmatched. Germline V gene lookup returns CDR1 LGHNA and CDR2 YNFKEQ. The CDR3 is 17 residues long. Data came from immunoSEQ multiplex PCR; TCRdb stores just in-frame clones and leaves some out. The sample carries 100,000 to 150,000 clones, around 90% recorded once. The source of the sample is a study of radiation and T cells in renal cell carcinoma. Time point specified: blood 2 weeks post-SBRT. Treatment specified: 15 Gy SBRT to primary tumor, nephrectomy 4 weeks later.

The TCR originated in a woman aged 70-85 years with renal cell carcinoma. The sequences come from blood, collected from a patient whose treatment included radiotherapy and nephrectomy. V usage is TRBV4-2 and J usage is TRBJ2-1, with 9 bases that match TRBD2. The CDR3 loop is CASSQEPLRGGLNEQFF. The CDR3 DNA is TGTGCCAGCAGCCAAGAGCCCTTGCGGGGGGGCCTAAATGAGCAGTTCTTC.